What follows are 9 T cell receptor beta chains derived from one specimen sequenced in a study of blood T cell repertoires in COVID-19. TCRdb's copy holds only in-frame clones and misses some; the assay was immunoSEQ multiplex PCR. In the table there are 65,000 to 90,000 clones, 82% of which are singletons. The sample consisted of peripheral blood. The origin of the receptors is a man aged 55 to 70 with acute or convalescent COVID-19.

With regard to this clone: The germline gene is not matched at one end of the junction; a read error may be the cause. This sequence joins TRBV7-7 and TRBJ2-3; 8 bases are a match to TRBD2. This CDR3 comprises 15 residues. The germline V gene encodes CDR1 SSHAT and CDR2 FNYEAQ (reference sequence). This chain's CDR3 is CASSFSGGPPDTQYF. The DNA of the CDR3 is TGTGCTAGCAGCTTTTCGGGAGGGCCCCCAGATACGCAGTATTTT.

The J gene is TRBJ2-3, the V gene TRBV5-3, with 7 nucleotides matching TRBD2. TRBV5-3 is identified as an open reading frame with a role that is uncertain. With V trimmed by 5 bases and J by 1 base, 4 bases remained unmatched. The CDR3 contains 14 residues. CDR3 bases: TGTGCCAGAAGTCAGACTAGCTGCACAGATACGCAGTATTTT. Translating gives CARSQTSCTDTQYF.

The chain is built from TRBV6-5 and TRBJ1-2; 8 bases map to TRBD1. Germline loops: CDR1 MNHEY, CDR2 SVGAGI. The CDR3 runs to 15 residues. The V segment lost 0 bases and the J segment 8 bases; nucleotides outside the gene matches: 8. For the CDR3, the DNA is TGTGCCAGCAGTTACTCGCGACAGGGGTTCGGGGGCTACACCTTC. This gives the protein CASSYSRQGFGGYTF.

This chain uses TRBV9 with TRBJ2-3, with D possibly being TRBD1 (5 bases). Trimming removed 1 base from V and 2 bases from J, with 11 bases in between. CDR3 length: 15 residues. In germline, CDR1 is SGDLS, CDR2 YYNGEE. Here the CDR3 reads CASSVYGANTDTQYF. The CDR3 DNA reads as TGTGCCAGCAGCGTATATGGGGCCAACACAGATACGCAGTATTTT.

The chain recombines TRBV7-2 with TRBJ2-5; TRBD2 matches at 10 bases. Germline assignment: CDR1 SGHTA and CDR2 FQGNSA. Trimming removed 2 bases from V and 2 bases from J; junction bases left unmatched: 5. The CDR3 runs to 16 residues. CDR3 residues: CASSLQGTSEQETQYF. CDR3 DNA: TGTGCCAGCAGCTTACAGGGGACTAGCGAACAAGAGACCCAGTACTTC.

This clone was observed a few times. The gene calls are TRBV6-6 and TRBJ2-5, with D perhaps matching TRBD1 (7 bases). The germline gives CDR1 MNHNY, CDR2 SVGAGI (reference sequence). Trimming took 11 bases from V and 5 from J, leaving 18 bases between them. The CDR3 spans 13 residues. CDR3 sequence (DNA): TGTGCCTCTCAGGAGGGGGCGTCGGAGACCCAGTACTTC. It translates to CASQEGASETQYF.

The rearrangement joins TRBV28 to TRBJ2-7; D is perhaps TRBD2 (5 bases). This CDR3 contains 11 residues. Germline CDR1 is MDHEN and CDR2 is SYDVKM. V lost 7 bases to trimming and J lost 6 bases, with 10 bases between them. In nucleotides, the CDR3 is TGTGCCAGCACCAACGGACTCGAGCAGTACTTC. Its protein product is CASTNGLEQYF.

This chain uses TRBV2 with TRBJ1-6; 10 bases match TRBD1. Per the germline V gene, CDR1 is SNHLY and CDR2 is FYNNEI. J gave up 8 bases and V 10 bases, and 5 bases lay outside the gene matches. The CDR3 contains 13 residues. CDR3 in amino acids: CATRQGAYSPLHF. Here the CDR3 DNA reads TGTGCCACCAGACAGGGGGCGTATTCACCCCTCCACTTT.

The V gene is TRBV24-1, the J gene TRBJ1-4; TRBD1 matches 9 bases. The CDR3 sequence is 17 residues long. The V gene end was trimmed by 4 bases and the J gene end by 0 bases; junction bases not matched to a gene: 5. From germline, CDR1 is KGHDR and CDR2 SFDVKD. This CDR3 is CATSDRGQGATNEKLFF. CDR3 nucleotide sequence: TGTGCCACCAGTGACAGGGGACAGGGTGCAACTAATGAAAAACTGTTTTTT.